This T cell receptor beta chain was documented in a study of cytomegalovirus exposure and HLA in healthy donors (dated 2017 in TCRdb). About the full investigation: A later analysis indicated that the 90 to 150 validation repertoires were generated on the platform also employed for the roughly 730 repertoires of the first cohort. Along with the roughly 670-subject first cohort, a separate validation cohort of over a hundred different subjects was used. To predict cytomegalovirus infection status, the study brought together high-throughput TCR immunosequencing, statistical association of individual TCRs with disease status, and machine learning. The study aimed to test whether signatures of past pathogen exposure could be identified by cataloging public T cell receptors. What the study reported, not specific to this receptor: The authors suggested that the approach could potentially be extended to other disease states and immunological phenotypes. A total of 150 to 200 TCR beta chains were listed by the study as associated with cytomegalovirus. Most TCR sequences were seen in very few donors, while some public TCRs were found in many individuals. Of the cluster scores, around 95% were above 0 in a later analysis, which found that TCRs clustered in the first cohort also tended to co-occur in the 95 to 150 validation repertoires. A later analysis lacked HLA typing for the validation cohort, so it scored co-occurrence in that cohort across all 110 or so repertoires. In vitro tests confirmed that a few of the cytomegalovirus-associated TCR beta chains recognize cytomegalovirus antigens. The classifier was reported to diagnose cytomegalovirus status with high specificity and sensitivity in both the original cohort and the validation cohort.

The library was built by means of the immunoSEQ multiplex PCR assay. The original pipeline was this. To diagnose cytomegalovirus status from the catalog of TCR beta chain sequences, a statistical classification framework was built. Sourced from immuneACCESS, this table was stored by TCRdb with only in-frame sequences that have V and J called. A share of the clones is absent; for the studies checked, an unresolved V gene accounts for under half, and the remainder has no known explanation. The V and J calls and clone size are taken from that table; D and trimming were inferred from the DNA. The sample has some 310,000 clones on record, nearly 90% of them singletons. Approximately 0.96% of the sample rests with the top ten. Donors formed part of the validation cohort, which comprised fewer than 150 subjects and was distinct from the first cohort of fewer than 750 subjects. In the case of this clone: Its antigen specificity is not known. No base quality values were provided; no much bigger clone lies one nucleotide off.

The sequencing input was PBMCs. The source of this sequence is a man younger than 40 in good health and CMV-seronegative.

CDR3 protein: CASTTAYNEQFF. The nucleotide sequence reads TGTGCCAGTACCACAGCCTACAATGAGCAGTTCTTC. Recombination connected TRBV19 to TRBJ2-1; the D gene is unclear. The germline V gene (reference sequence) provides CDR1 LNHDA and CDR2 SQIVND. CDR3 length: 12 amino acids, cysteine to phenylalanine. Only CDR3 DNA remains: 36 bases, in frame from the first base. The junction carries 6 bases between V and J, which are trimmed by 7 bases and 2 bases respectively.